This T cell receptor beta chain was identified in a study of cytomegalovirus exposure and HLA in healthy donors (dated by TCRdb to about 2017). General notes on the study: The roughly 670 repertoires of the first cohort and the 120 or so validation repertoires were produced on the same platform, according to a later analysis. The study was designed to test whether signatures of past pathogen exposure could be identified by cataloging public T cell receptors. Along with the roughly 700-subject first cohort, a separate validation cohort of 120 different subjects was used. To predict cytomegalovirus infection status, the study brought together high-throughput TCR immunosequencing, statistical association of individual TCRs with disease status, and machine learning. General study outcomes and caveats: The authors suggested that the approach could potentially be generalized to other disease states and immunological phenotypes. In both the original and validation cohorts, the classifier was reported to diagnose cytomegalovirus status with high specificity and sensitivity. In a later analysis, TCRs clustered in the first cohort were found to also tend to co-occur in the 100 to 150 validation repertoires, with around 94% of cluster scores above 0. In the study, about 150 TCR beta chains were listed as associated with cytomegalovirus. Across donors, most TCR sequences were observed very rarely, whereas some public TCRs were present in many individuals. The validation cohort had no HLA typing available for a later analysis, so co-occurrence within that cohort was assessed over all 130 or so repertoires. In vitro tests confirmed that a few of the cytomegalovirus-associated TCR beta chains recognize cytomegalovirus antigens.

CDR1 is given as SEHNR and CDR2 as FQNEAQ, both from the germline V gene (reference sequence). Counted from cysteine to phenylalanine, this CDR3 has 13 amino acids. Kept here is only the CDR3 DNA, which spans 39 bases and is read in frame from base 1. Germline trimming amounts to 11 bases on V and 5 bases on J, with 9 as the count of junction bases outside the gene matches. The method was the immunoSEQ multiplex PCR assay. Concerning the study's data processing: To diagnose cytomegalovirus status from the catalog of TCR beta chain sequences, a statistical classification framework was built. The table comes from immuneACCESS by way of TCRdb, which keeps in-frame sequences with V and J called. Part of the clones is missing from these tables; in studies checked, under half for an unresolved V gene and the rest for unknown reasons. V and J calls and clone size follow that table, whereas D and trimming were derived from the DNA. This sample is represented by tens of thousands of clones; roughly 96% of them were singletons. Jointly, the top ten make up over 2% of the sample.

Details on this clone: It has no known antigen specificity. The sample holds no much larger clone one base away, and base qualities are not on file.

The donors belonged to the validation cohort of approximately 130 subjects, which was separate from the approximately 700-subject first cohort. The TCR originated in a man between 18 and 29 years old in good health and CMV-seronegative. This sequence uses TRBV7-9 and TRBJ2-5, with 9 bases matching TRBD1. The sample was PBMCs. The CDR3: CAGTRTGEETQYF. The DNA reads TGTGCCGGTACAAGGACAGGGGAGGAGACCCAGTACTTC.